These 20 T cell receptor beta chains came from one sample sequenced in a study of CD8+ T cells in alopecia areata. The authors extracted RNA and reverse transcribed it into cDNA as the sequencing template. Here immunoSEQ multiplex PCR was the method, and the copy in TCRdb shows in-frame clones only, minus some. The sample yields 150,000 or so clones, more than 40% seen once. The specimen sequenced was CD4+ T cells sorted from blood. The receptor set was obtained from a human donor with alopecia areata.

The genes are TRBV27 and TRBJ2-3, with D perhaps TRBD2 (5 bases). The V end was cut by 5 bases, the J end by 2 bases, with 14 bases between. Germline-derived CDR1 and CDR2 are MNHEY and SMNVEV (reference sequence). The CDR3 loop spans 15 amino acids. The CDR3 is CASSRSVSFTDTQYF. The CDR3 nucleotides read TGTGCCAGCAGTCGTAGCGTCTCTTTCACAGATACGCAGTATTTT.

This rearrangement joins TRBV19 to TRBJ2-3; D uncertain. The germline gives CDR1 LNHDA, CDR2 SQIVND (reference sequence). Trimming shortened V by 4 bases and J by 4 bases, and 3 bases separated the two germline ends. This CDR3 has 11 residues. CDR3 DNA: TGTGCCAGTAGTACGGCAGATACGCAGTATTTT. This encodes CASSTADTQYF.

V gene TRBV5-1 combines with J gene TRBJ1-1; TRBD1 might be the D (5 bases). The CDR3 consists of 14 residues. V shed 7 bases and J shed 2 bases, with 15 bases lying between them. Per the germline V gene, CDR1 is SGHRS and CDR2 is YFSETQ. CDR3 region: CASRQGPDNTEAFF. CDR3 DNA: TGCGCCAGCCGCCAGGGACCGGACAACACTGAAGCTTTCTTT.

The chain is built from TRBV5-1 and TRBJ2-1, with 7 positions matching TRBD2. In germline, CDR1 is SGHRS, CDR2 YFSETQ. Trimming removed 0 bases from V and 6 bases from J; junction bases left unmatched: 6. The CDR3 totals 15 residues. The chain's CDR3 is CASSLVGGSANEQFF. The DNA for the CDR3 is TGCGCCAGCAGCTTGGTGGGGGGGTCTGCCAATGAGCAGTTCTTC.

This chain uses TRBV4-2 with TRBJ2-2; TRBD2 aligns across 9 bases. The germline gives CDR1 LGHNA, CDR2 YNFKEQ. This CDR3 has 17 residues. The V segment lost 1 base and the J segment 5 bases; nucleotides outside the gene matches: 8. CDR3 nucleotides: TGTGCCAGCAGCCAAGGACTAGCGGAGGGAGGGACCGGGGAGCTGTTTTTT. This translates into CASSQGLAEGGTGELFF.

This chain uses TRBV27 with TRBJ2-1; 10 positions agree with TRBD2. Unmatched junction bases numbered 9, after V lost 6 bases and J lost 4 bases. The CDR3 contains 16 residues. From germline, CDR1 is MNHEY and CDR2 SMNVEV (reference sequence). CDR3 in DNA: TGTGCCAGCAGACGCCTCGGACTAGCGGATTACAATGAGCAGTTCTTC. It is translated as CASRRLGLADYNEQFF.

The chain links TRBV2 to TRBJ2-1, with 7 positions matching TRBD1. J lost 5 bases, V lost 6 bases, and 7 bases had no gene match. Germline CDR1 and CDR2: SNHLY and FYNNEI. This CDR3 has 14 residues. CDR3 in amino acids: CASRVGTANNEQFF. The CDR3 nucleotides are TGTGCCAGCAGGGTGGGGACAGCGAACAATGAGCAGTTCTTC.

This clone turned up a few times. The chain combines TRBV5-6 with TRBJ2-1; D uncertain. Germline lookup yields CDR1 SGHDT and CDR2 YYEEEE. The CDR3 consists of 15 residues. Trimming took 1 base from V and 4 from J, leaving 12 bases between them. In DNA, the CDR3 is TGTGCCAGCAGCTTGTCTCGGGCCTCGTACAATGAGCAGTTCTTC. This encodes CASSLSRASYNEQFF.

This chain joins TRBV20-1 and TRBJ1-2; the D is unclear. The CDR3 contains 11 residues. V shed 2 bases and J shed 13 bases, with 14 bases lying between them. Germline-derived CDR1 and CDR2 are DFQATT and SNEGSKA (reference sequence). CDR3 sequence reads: CSARSDPFFTF. CDR3 nucleotides: TGCAGTGCTAGATCGGACCCTTTTTTCACCTTC.

The V call is TRBV2, the J call TRBJ2-4; D gene ambiguous. The germline V gene encodes CDR1 SNHLY and CDR2 FYNNEI. V gave up 7 bases and J gave up 0 bases, with 10 bases separating them. This CDR3 comprises 14 residues. The chain's CDR3 is CASNSWLAKNIQYF. The DNA of the CDR3 is TGTGCCAGCAACTCGTGGCTAGCCAAAAACATTCAGTACTTC. Full variable domain (missing parts from reference TRBV2 and TRBJ2-4): EPEVTQTPSHQVTQMGQEVILRCVPISNHLYFYWYRQILGQKVEFLVSFYNNEISEKSEIFDDQFSVERPDGSNFTLKIRSTKLEDSAMYFCASNSWLAKNIQYFGAGTRLSVL.

This clone was counted between two and nine times. CDR3 in amino acids: CSVRGRGETQYF. CDR3 in DNA: TGCAGCGTTCGGGGCCGGGGGGAGACCCAGTACTTC. The V call is TRBV29-1, the J call TRBJ2-5, with D maybe TRBD2 (6 bases). Germline V gene sequence: CDR1 SQVTM, CDR2 ANQGSEA. The CDR3 runs 12 residues. V dropped 5 bases and J dropped 5 bases, with 12 bases sitting between them.

This clone was seen a few times. The chain links TRBV5-1 to TRBJ2-7; maybe TRBD2 (6 bases). Germline values: CDR1 SGHRS, CDR2 YFSETQ. This CDR3 region has 16 residues. Trimming took 4 bases from V and 3 from J, leaving 20 bases between them. The CDR3 bases are TGCGCCAGCAGCGCCCTCCCCGGGGGTGGAGGCTACGAGCAGTACTTC. Amino acids: CASSALPGGGGYEQYF. Full variable domain (remainder filled in from reference TRBV5-1 and TRBJ2-7): KAGVTQTPRYLIKTRGQQVTLSCSPISGHRSVSWYQQTPGQGLQFLFEYFSETQRNKGNFPGRFSGRQFSNSRSEMNVSTLELGDSALYLCASSALPGGGGYEQYFGPGTRLTVT.

There are a few counts of this clone. This rearrangement joins TRBV28 to TRBJ2-5, with TRBD1 identical over 9 bases. J lost 4 bases, V lost 6 bases, and 3 bases had no gene match. The V gene's germline CDR1 is MDHEN and CDR2 SYDVKM. This CDR3 has 13 residues. The CDR3 is CASRTGGRETQYF. For the CDR3, the DNA is TGTGCCAGCAGGACAGGGGGACGAGAGACCCAGTACTTC.

This clone appeared a few times. The chain joins TRBV7-2 to TRBJ2-1; 12 bases line up with TRBD2. The CDR3 is 15 residues long. Germline trimming cut 1 base from V and 10 bases from J; bases unmatched to any gene: 5. Germline V gene lookup returns CDR1 SGHTA and CDR2 FQGNSA. This CDR3 reads CASSLVGLAGGEQFF. As DNA, the CDR3 is TGTGCCAGCAGCTTAGTGGGACTAGCGGGTGGGGAGCAGTTCTTC.

This clone was seen a handful of times. This chain links TRBV27 with TRBJ2-3; D remains unclear. Trimming took 6 bases from V and 1 from J, leaving 2 bases between them. The CDR3 is 11 residues long. Per germline, CDR1 MNHEY and CDR2 SMNVEV (reference sequence). As DNA, the CDR3 is TGTGCCAGCAGACGCACAGATACGCAGTATTTT. This gives the protein CASRRTDTQYF.

The chain has TRBV9 and TRBJ2-2, with no clear D. Trimming removed 4 bases from V and 6 bases from J, with 10 bases in between. Per germline, CDR1 SGDLS and CDR2 YYNGEE. The CDR3 totals 13 residues. The CDR3 is CASSTKLAGELFF. CDR3 DNA sequence: TGTGCCAGCAGCACCAAGCTGGCCGGGGAGCTGTTTTTT.

The chain couples TRBV4-1 to TRBJ2-7; D is perhaps TRBD1 (6 bases). The CDR3 runs 15 residues. Germline V gene lookup returns CDR1 MGHRA and CDR2 YSYEKL. V gave up 2 bases and J gave up 5 bases, with 16 bases separating them. This CDR3 reads CASSQIPDSLHEQYF. The CDR3 DNA follows: TGCGCCAGCAGCCAAATTCCGGACAGTCTGCACGAGCAGTACTTC.

V usage is TRBV7-9 and J usage is TRBJ1-2; 7 nucleotides match TRBD1. This CDR3 is 14 amino acids long. The V gene end was trimmed by 5 bases and the J gene end by 6 bases; junction bases not matched to a gene: 9. Germline V gene lookup returns CDR1 SEHNR and CDR2 FQNEAQ (reference sequence). The CDR3: CASSAADRRDGYTF. DNA of the CDR3: TGTGCCAGCAGCGCGGCGGACAGGAGGGATGGCTACACCTTC.

The gene calls are TRBV9 and TRBJ1-3, with D unresolved. The germline gives CDR1 SGDLS, CDR2 YYNGEE. CDR3 length: 15 residues. V was trimmed by 0 bases and J by 0 bases, leaving 7 bases between them. Here the CDR3 DNA reads TGTGCCAGCAGCGTAGAGGGCAGCTCTGGAAACACCATATATTTT. Translating it yields CASSVEGSSGNTIYF.

The chain combines TRBV7-9 with TRBJ2-7; tentatively, D is TRBD1 (5 bases). Deletions cut 5 bases from V and 6 bases from J, with 11 bases between. The CDR3 spans 12 residues. Looked up from germline, CDR1 is SEHNR and CDR2 is FQNEAQ (reference sequence). CDR3 loop: CASSTRVGEQYF. The CDR3 nucleotides are TGTGCCAGCAGCACCAGGGTGGGCGAGCAGTACTTC.